This T cell receptor (beta chain) was recovered during a study of T cells in localized non-small cell lung cancer (dated by TCRdb to 2018 to 2020). As for the study more broadly: Comparing tumors with uninvolved tumor-adjacent lungs, the study looked at the T cell repertoires of a few hundred patients with early-stage NSCLC. All 250 or so NSCLC patients in the cohort were treatment-naive and had localized lung tumors that were resected. NSCLC patients had a mean age of around 61 years, and around 130 were male and around 110 female. Findings and caveats that apply to the study as a whole: A median of approximately 57 of the top 100 tumor clones were detected in paired uninvolved adjacent lung, and around 30 of these tumor clones were also found among the top 100 clones of the paired uninvolved adjacent lung. Because multi-region tumor sequencing was not done, intratumor heterogeneity could not be ruled out. Uninvolved tumor-adjacent lung showed the highest T cell clonality, higher than tumor, which suggests more focused antigenic responses in the adjacent lung. Higher T cell density in blood was associated with longer overall survival, whereas higher clonality in adjacent lung was associated with shorter survival. Since the design was exploratory, TCR variables were selected using unadjusted p-values with no false-discovery rate correction.

Details on this clone: Its antigen is still unknown. One base away there is no much larger clone; base qualities are not given.

The immunoSEQ Assay was used to sequence TCR beta CDR3 regions from DNA. The study's processing was this. T cell density was computed as TCR beta template counts normalized to usable DNA estimated by amplifying housekeeping genes. Using the preseqR package, richness was estimated by extrapolating to 120,000 templates for tissue samples and 400,000 templates for PBMC samples. Clonality was defined as one minus Pielou's evenness. Tissue-enriched TCRs were identified through differential abundance testing performed on productive amino-acid clonotypes, with a minimum total count of 5 and an alpha of 0.1. Repertoire overlap between compartments was quantified with the Jaccard Index and Morisita Overlap Index. GLIPH grouped TCR beta CDR3s together with public tetramer-defined viral CDR3s, and a viral motif had to include at least three viral sequences and show V-gene enrichment. Imported from immuneACCESS, the table was reduced by TCRdb to in-frame sequences with V and J called. These copies leave out some clones; in studies compared against another copy, an unresolved V gene accounts for under half, and the cause of the remainder is not known. V and J calls and clone size are given by that table; D and trimming were obtained from the DNA. Recorded for this sample are some 30,000 clones; roughly nine tenths of them occurred a single time. Jointly, the top ten make up less than 6% of the sample.

At diagnosis, peripheral blood, uninvolved tumor-adjacent lung and tumor were collected and were preserved as a mix of fresh-frozen and FFPE material. Blood samples were analyzed as peripheral blood mononuclear cells for TCR repertoire profiling. The CDR3 runs 13 residues from the cysteine to the phenylalanine. The only DNA kept is the CDR3, 39 bases in frame from the first base. Trimming takes 8 bases from V and 0 bases from J, and the germline ends sit 9 bases apart. The germline V gene gives CDR1 as ENHRY and CDR2 as SYGVKD. Rearrangement joined TRBV10-3 to TRBJ2-3, with TRBD2 as a weak D call on 6 bases. The TCR sequence derives from a man aged 40-75 years with stage II lung adenocarcinoma. The material sequenced was PBMCs, taken before any cancer treatment. The CDR3 reads CAIRDFSTDTQYF. The sequence in DNA is TGTGCCATCCGGGACTTTAGCACAGATACGCAGTATTTT.